The TCR beta chain under discussion was sequenced for a study of shared clonotypes between healthy human individuals. The study's findings and limits: The study found lower generation probabilities in non-shared clonotypes than in those shared by all four donors.

Per germline, CDR1 SGHRS and CDR2 YFSETQ. V dropped 2 bases and J dropped 0 bases, with 10 bases sitting between them. The CDR3 runs to 15 residues. The table came from immunoSEQ multiplex PCR; TCRdb's copy has only in-frame clones and leaves some out. The repertoire holds 2,500,000 or so clones, with 80% to 95% as singletons. About this clone: The target antigen is unknown.

This sequence joins TRBV5-1 and TRBJ2-3; D gene uncertain. This clonotype originated in a man between 18 and 29 years old in good health. Some clones in this sample may be carry-over from other donors' samples. The sequenced sample consisted of naive CD4+ T cells from PBMCs. Subset specified: CD45RA+ positively selected. The DNA of the CDR3 is TGCGCCAGCAGCTTCGACGCGGCTAGCACAGATACGCAGTATTTT. It yields the protein CASSFDAASTDTQYF. The full variable domain, with the rest looked up from reference TRBV5-1 and TRBJ2-3, is KAGVTQTPRYLIKTRGQQVTLSCSPISGHRSVSWYQQTPGQGLQFLFEYFSETQRNKGNFPGRFSGRQFSNSRSEMNVSTLELGDSALYLCASSFDAASTDTQYFGPGTRLTVL.